The next 15 T cell receptor beta chains were all read from a single sample in a study of T cell repertoires in cytomegalovirus infection. TCRdb independently ran MiXCR on the reads; one entry per CDR3 protein. This sample carries approximately 550,000 distinct CDR3 sequences, approximately 15% of them seen once, and the ten largest clones take 20% to 30%. Sequenced sample: CD8+ T cells from PBMCs. The receptors here all came from a human donor in good health (CMV status not recorded). Some clones in this sample may be carry-over from other donors' samples.

This clonotype was observed a handful of times. Relative to the germline gene, one junction end is altered; a read error may explain this. V is TRBV7-8 and J is TRBJ2-2, with D tentatively TRBD2 (6 bases). The CDR3 contains 16 residues. The V gene's germline CDR1 is SGHVS and CDR2 FQNEAQ. CDR3 loop: CASSPRSGAKTGDLFF. CDR3 nucleotide sequence: TGTGCAAGCAGCCCTCGGTCGGGAGCAAAAACCGGGGATCTGTTTTTT.

A remark on this clonotype: An end of the junction does not agree with germline; a read error may underlie this. The rearrangement joins TRBV10-3 to TRBJ2-1; D perhaps matches TRBD2 (6 bases). The CDR3 extends over 12 amino acids. Germline-derived CDR1 and CDR2 are ENHRY and SYGVKD. The CDR3 loop is CAILGLNNERFF. CDR3 bases: TGTGCCATTCTGGGACTGAACAATGAGCGGTTCTTC.

With regard to this clonotype: This likely comes from a read error, as the CDR3 has no conserved phenylalanine or tryptophan at its end. This chain links TRBV12-3 or TRBV12-4 with TRBJ2-5; D possibly corresponds to TRBD1 (6 bases). Trimming removed 6 bases from V and 7 bases from J, with 21 bases in between. The CDR3 consists of 15 residues. The CDR3 protein is CASSLNLDRTLTQYL. CDR3 coding DNA: TGTGCCAGCAGCTTAAACCTGGACAGAACCTTGACCCAGTACTTA.

The gene calls are TRBV28 and TRBJ1-2, with D unresolved. The CDR3 has 16 amino acids. Germline V lookup: CDR1 MDHEN, CDR2 SYDVKM. V lost 4 bases and J 1 base, leaving 16 bases between the germline ends. In DNA form, the CDR3 reads TGTGCCAGCAGTTCCGCGGGAGGACCTGATAACTATGGCTACACCTTC. It codes for CASSSAGGPDNYGYTF.

The chain has TRBV3-1 and TRBJ1-1; D not certain. V lost 0 bases and J lost 1, with 6 bases in between. The V gene's germline CDR1 is LGHDT and CDR2 YNNKEL (reference sequence). This CDR3 has 14 residues. The CDR3: CASSQDEQNTEAFF. The CDR3 DNA is TGTGCCAGCAGCCAAGACGAACAGAACACTGAAGCTTTCTTT.

This clonotype has at least ten counts. J is TRBJ2-3 and V is TRBV7-9; TRBD2 matches 11 bases. Germline lookup yields CDR1 SEHNR and CDR2 FQNEAQ (reference sequence). The CDR3 extends over 18 amino acids. V shed 1 base and J 2 bases; nucleotides not matched to a gene: 8. The CDR3 DNA follows: TGTGCCAGCAGCTTAGTGACTAGCGGGACTTCATACACAGATACGCAGTATTTT. Residues: CASSLVTSGTSYTDTQYF.

This sequence joins TRBV27 and TRBJ2-1; 10 bases line up with TRBD2. Trimming at V came to 10 bases and at J to 2 bases, leaving 14 bases not matched to a gene. CDR1 MNHEY and CDR2 SMNVEV come from the germline V gene (reference sequence). The CDR3 is made up of 17 amino acids. As DNA, the CDR3 is TGTGCCACGGGGGTAGCGGGAGGTGGGGGCCCCTACAATGAGCAGTTCTTC. Its translation is CATGVAGGGGPYNEQFF.

This clonotype was observed a handful of times. The J gene is TRBJ2-5, the V gene TRBV3-1, with 7 bases lining up with TRBD2. The germline V gene encodes CDR1 LGHDT and CDR2 YNNKEL (reference sequence). V lost 0 bases, J lost 0 bases, and 1 base stayed unmatched. The CDR3 spans 15 residues. The CDR3 is CASSQDGGNQETQYF. The DNA of the CDR3 is TGTGCCAGCAGCCAAGACGGGGGGAACCAAGAGACCCAGTACTTC.

This clonotype was seen many times. The chain has TRBV27 and TRBJ2-7; D is ambiguous. The CDR3 is 12 amino acids. Per the germline V gene, CDR1 is MNHEY and CDR2 is SMNVEV (reference sequence). V lost 7 bases and J 0 bases, leaving 7 bases between the germline ends. Here the CDR3 DNA reads TGTGCCAGCATCAGCCCCTCCTACGAGCAGTACTTC. Protein product: CASISPSYEQYF.

In its sample, this clonotype was seen many times. V usage is TRBV19 and J usage is TRBJ1-1; 8 bases map to TRBD1. Germline CDR1 is LNHDA and CDR2 is SQIVND (reference sequence). CDR3 length: 14 residues. V dropped 7 bases and J dropped 1; count of bases not matched to a gene: 5. DNA of the CDR3: TGTGCCAGTACCCGACAGGGGTGGAACACTGAAGCTTTCTTT. This codes for CASTRQGWNTEAFF.

In its sample, this clonotype was seen many times. This chain joins TRBV27 and TRBJ2-7; a possible D gene is TRBD1 (6 bases). The CDR3 is 12 residues long. V was pared by 5 bases and J by 3 bases, with 8 bases between. Germline V CDR1 and CDR2: MNHEY, SMNVEV (reference sequence). The CDR3 sequence is CASSGQNYEQYF. The CDR3 region has the DNA TGTGCCAGCAGTGGACAGAACTACGAGCAGTACTTC.

This clonotype was counted many times. This chain connects TRBV2 to TRBJ2-7, with 8 bases that match TRBD2. The CDR3 loop spans 17 amino acids. V trimming: 10 bases; J trimming: 2 bases; junction bases outside the gene matches: 19. CDR1 SNHLY and CDR2 FYNNEI come from the germline V gene. The CDR3 region has the DNA TGTGCCATAATTGAAGCGACTGTGAGGCGGGGGGCCTACGAGCAGTACTTC. Protein: CAIIEATVRRGAYEQYF.

This clonotype was counted only a few times. The CDR3, as DNA: TGTGCCAGCAGCCCGCGAGGAGGGAGGTATGGCTACACCTTC. Translated: CASSPRGGRYGYTF. The genes are TRBV14 and TRBJ1-2; D is unresolved. CDR1 is SGHDN, CDR2 FVKESK, per germline. Between the trimmed V and J ends, which lost 4 bases and 5 bases, there was a span of 14 bases. The CDR3 runs to 14 residues.

The V gene is TRBV3-1, the J gene TRBJ2-5; D remains unclear. The CDR3 has 14 amino acids. The germline CDR1 and CDR2 sequences are LGHDT and YNNKEL (reference sequence). Deletions cut 0 bases from V and 0 bases from J, with 5 bases between. CDR3 coding DNA: TGTGCCAGCAGCCAAGACAGGTACCAAGAGACCCAGTACTTC. Its protein is CASSQDRYQETQYF.

This clonotype was seen repeatedly, ten times or more. This chain links TRBV7-8 with TRBJ1-3; unclear D gene. This CDR3 region has 16 residues. CDR1 and CDR2 from the germline V gene are SGHVS and FQNEAQ. The germline V and J ends were trimmed by 0 bases and 1 base, with 10 bases remaining between them. The CDR3 loop is CASSLALRASGNTIYF. As DNA, the CDR3 is TGTGCCAGCAGCTTAGCGCTCAGAGCTTCTGGAAACACCATATATTTT.